This T cell receptor (beta chain) was sequenced for a study of CD8 T cells in ankylosing spondylitis. This clonotype was counted at least ten times. The CDR3 contains 13 residues. The germline V gene has CDR1 SGHTS and CDR2 YDEGEE. Losses at the gene ends were 1 base for V and 5 bases for J; bases not matched to a gene: 1. One entry per CDR3 protein results from TCRdb running MiXCR on the 5' RACE reads. The sample shows about 130,000 distinct CDR3 sequences, roughly 15% of them seen only once. The V call is TRBV5-8, the J call TRBJ1-1, with TRBD1 matching over 8 bases. Sequencing was carried out using blood, either unsorted or a sorted T cell fraction (not recorded which). The source of this sequence is a female donor with ankylosing spondylitis or in good health (not recorded which). The CDR3 here is CASSLNRGTEAFF. The DNA for the CDR3 is TGTGCCAGCAGCTTGAACAGGGGGACTGAAGCTTTCTTT. Full variable domain (outside the CDR3, taken from reference TRBV5-8 and TRBJ1-1): EAGVTQSPTHLIKTRGQQATLRCSPISGHTSVYWYQQALGLGLQFLLWYDEGEERNRGNFPPRFSGRQFPNYSSELNVNALELEDSALYLCASSLNRGTEAFFGQGTRLTVV.